This record concerns one TCR beta chain sequence. Its antigen is undetermined. J lost 9 bases, V lost 2 bases, and 8 bases had no gene match. The germline V gene encodes CDR1 LNHDA and CDR2 SQIVND (reference sequence). CDR3 length equals 14 residues. The repertoire was sequenced with immunoSEQ multiplex PCR; TCRdb's copy has only in-frame clones and lacks some. The table has about 130,000 clones, approximately 93% seen once. This record comes from a study of T cell responses to AZD1222 COVID-19 vaccine. Study results and caveats: Spike as a whole was targeted by vaccine-associated CD4 TCRs, dominant at 160-218 and 743-854.

Sequenced material: peripheral blood, taken on day 0 of AZD1222 vaccination. This chain links TRBV19 with TRBJ2-3, with 7 bases matching TRBD1. The receptor comes from an adult in good health. In nucleotides, the CDR3 is TGTGCCAGTAGTATAACCATAGAGACAGGGACGCAGTATTTT. Protein sequence: CASSITIETGTQYF.